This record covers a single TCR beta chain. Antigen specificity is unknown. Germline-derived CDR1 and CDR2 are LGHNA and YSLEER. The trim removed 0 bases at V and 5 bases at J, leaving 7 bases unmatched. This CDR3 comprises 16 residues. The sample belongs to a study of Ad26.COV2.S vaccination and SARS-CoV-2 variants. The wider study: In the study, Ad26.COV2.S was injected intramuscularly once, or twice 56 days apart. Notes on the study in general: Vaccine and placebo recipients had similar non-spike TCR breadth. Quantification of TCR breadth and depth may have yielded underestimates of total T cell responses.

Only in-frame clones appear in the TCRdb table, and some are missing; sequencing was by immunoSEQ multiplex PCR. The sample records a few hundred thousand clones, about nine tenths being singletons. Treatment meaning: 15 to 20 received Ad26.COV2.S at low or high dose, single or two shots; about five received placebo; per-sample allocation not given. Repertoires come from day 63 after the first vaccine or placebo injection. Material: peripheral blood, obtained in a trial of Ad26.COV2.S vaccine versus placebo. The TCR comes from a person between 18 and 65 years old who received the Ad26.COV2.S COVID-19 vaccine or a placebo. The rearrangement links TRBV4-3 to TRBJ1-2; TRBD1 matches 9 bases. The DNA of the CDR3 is TGCGCCAGCAGCCAAGATCCACAGGGGGCGAGATATGGCTACACCTTC. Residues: CASSQDPQGARYGYTF.